Following are 29 T cell receptor beta chains from one sample sequenced in a study of blood T cell repertoires in COVID-19. The method was immunoSEQ multiplex PCR; TCRdb's version includes in-frame clones alone and lacks a portion of them. The table lists 150,000 to 200,000 clones, approximately 90% of them singletons. The specimen was PBMCs or T cells enriched from blood (not recorded which). These receptors were collected from a woman aged 45 to 65 who had recovered from COVID-19.

V is TRBV9 and J is TRBJ1-3, with 8 positions matching TRBD1. The CDR3 has 15 amino acids. Losses at the gene ends were 4 bases for V and 2 bases for J; bases not matched to a gene: 5. Looked up from germline, CDR1 is SGDLS and CDR2 is YYNGEE. Here the CDR3 reads CASSTQGAPGNTIYF. For the CDR3, the DNA is TGTGCCAGCAGCACGCAGGGGGCCCCTGGAAACACCATATATTTT.

This rearrangement joins TRBV24-1 to TRBJ2-1, with 7 positions matching TRBD1. V lost 3 bases and J lost 8; bases outside the gene matches: 6. This CDR3 spans 14 amino acids. Germline-derived CDR1 and CDR2 are KGHDR and SFDVKD. Here the CDR3 DNA reads TGTGCCACCAGTGATCCAGGGGGTCTGGATGAGCAGTTCTTC. It encodes CATSDPGGLDEQFF.

The V call is TRBV5-1, the J call TRBJ2-7, with D perhaps matching TRBD1 (6 bases). CDR3 length: 16 amino acids. Germline assignment: CDR1 SGHRS and CDR2 YFSETQ. The ends were cut back, 5 bases at V and 0 bases at J, with 18 bases in the middle. CDR3: CASRNNVQGSSYEQYF. CDR3 nucleotides: TGCGCCAGCAGAAACAATGTACAGGGATCCTCCTACGAGCAGTACTTC.

V is TRBV5-1 and J is TRBJ2-5; 8 bases line up with TRBD2. Germline loops: CDR1 SGHRS, CDR2 YFSETQ. With V trimmed by 4 bases and J by 4 bases, 9 bases remained unmatched. CDR3 length: 15 residues. The CDR3 DNA follows: TGCGCCAGCAGCGGACGGGGGGGAATTATAGAGACCCAGTACTTC. The encoded protein is CASSGRGGIIETQYF.

The J gene is TRBJ1-1, the V gene TRBV19, with D perhaps TRBD1 (6 bases). Trimming took 3 bases from V and 4 from J, leaving 12 bases between them. CDR3 size: 14 residues. In germline, CDR1 is LNHDA, CDR2 SQIVND (reference sequence). CDR3 amino acids: CASSITWGPTEAFF. The CDR3 nucleotides read TGTGCCAGTAGTATTACGTGGGGGCCCACTGAAGCTTTCTTT.

The CDR3 loop reads CASSLGVYQPQHF. The CDR3 DNA reads TGTGCCAGCAGCTTAGGCGTTTATCAGCCCCAGCATTTT. The chain uses TRBV7-6 and TRBJ1-5, with no clear D. This CDR3 is 13 amino acids long. Germline V gene data show CDR1 as SGHVS and CDR2 as FNYEAQ. V lost 1 base and J lost 5, with 6 bases in between.

The chain combines TRBV12-5 with TRBJ1-3, with D uncertain. CDR3 length: 19 amino acids. The V and J ends lost 0 bases and 0 bases respectively, with 18 bases between them. Germline loops: CDR1 LGHNT, CDR2 FRNRAP. CDR3 bases: TGTGCTAGTGGTTTGGTACTAGGTATGGAGGGAAGCTCTGGAAACACCATATATTTT. As protein: CASGLVLGMEGSSGNTIYF.

This chain's CDR3 is CASSLDGQGVRNTGELFF. The CDR3 DNA reads TGTGCCAGCAGCCTGGATGGACAGGGGGTTAGGAACACCGGGGAGCTGTTTTTT. The chain couples TRBV7-9 to TRBJ2-2; 10 bases match TRBD1. CDR3 length: 18 amino acids. V was clipped by 5 bases and J by 1 base; unmatched bases: 10. The germline V gene has CDR1 SEHNR and CDR2 FQNEAQ (reference sequence).

The rearrangement links TRBV3-1 (or the pseudogene TRBV3-2) to TRBJ2-7; D might be TRBD1 (6 bases). CDR3 length: 16 residues. V was cut by 4 bases and J by 3 bases, with 19 bases left in between. Germline V gene lookup returns CDR1 LGHDT and CDR2 YNNKEL (reference sequence). The CDR3 region has the DNA TGTGCCAGCAGCCCGCCCGCCACAGGGTATGTCTACGAGCAGTACTTC. Protein: CASSPPATGYVYEQYF.

This chain joins TRBV5-8 and TRBJ2-5; 10 bases line up with TRBD2. V lost 1 base, J lost 3 bases, and 3 bases stayed unmatched. Germline V gene data show CDR1 as SGHTS and CDR2 as YDEGEE. The CDR3 loop spans 15 amino acids. The CDR3 loop reads CASSLSGGEKETQYF. For the CDR3, the DNA is TGTGCCAGCAGCTTGAGCGGGGGGGAGAAAGAGACCCAGTACTTC.

The chain uses TRBV6-5 and TRBJ1-4, with a tentative D call TRBD1 (6 bases). Trimming stripped 6 bases from V and 8 bases from J, with 16 bases between. The CDR3 has 14 amino acids. Germline V lookup: CDR1 MNHEY, CDR2 SVGAGI. This CDR3 reads CASRAGNQGEKLFF. The CDR3 DNA reads TGTGCCAGCAGAGCCGGGAACCAGGGGGAAAAACTGTTTTTT.

This rearrangement joins TRBV6-1 to TRBJ1-3, with TRBD1 as a possible D gene (5 bases). Trimming left V 3 bases short and J 4 bases short, with 7 bases between. The CDR3 is 13 amino acids. Germline V gene sequence: CDR1 MNHNS, CDR2 SASEGT. The CDR3 loop reads CASSDRVGNTIYF. The CDR3 nucleotides are TGTGCCAGCAGTGACAGGGTCGGAAACACCATATATTTT.

V gene TRBV4-2 combines with J gene TRBJ2-1, with TRBD1 matching 11 bases. CDR1 LGHNA and CDR2 YNFKEQ come from the germline V gene. Losses at the gene ends were 1 base for V and 4 bases for J; bases not matched to a gene: 3. This CDR3 comprises 16 residues. CDR3 sequence: CASSQGTGGAYNEQFF. CDR3 bases: TGTGCCAGCAGCCAAGGGACAGGGGGCGCTTACAATGAGCAGTTCTTC.

The CDR3 region is CASKLAGTYNEQFF. CDR3 coding DNA: TGTGCCAGCAAACTAGCGGGGACTTACAATGAGCAGTTCTTC. The chain links TRBV7-9 to TRBJ2-1; TRBD2 matches at 10 bases. Germline trimming cut 7 bases from V and 4 bases from J; bases unmatched to any gene: 4. The CDR3 contains 14 residues. CDR1 and CDR2 from the germline V gene are SEHNR and FQNEAQ (reference sequence).

The chain has TRBV5-1 and TRBJ1-4; 8 bases line up with TRBD1. Trimming took 4 bases from V and 3 from J; bases not matched to a gene: 5. This CDR3 is 15 amino acids long. Per the germline V gene, CDR1 is SGHRS and CDR2 is YFSETQ. CDR3 protein: CASSGQGAANEKLFF. The CDR3 nucleotides are TGCGCCAGCAGCGGGCAGGGGGCGGCTAATGAAAAACTGTTTTTT.

A note on this clone: Other nucleotide sequences from this sample produce the same CDR3. The chain links TRBV6-5 to TRBJ1-6; TRBD1 aligns across 7 bases. The CDR3 is 14 amino acids. Trimming took 2 bases from V and 7 from J; bases not matched to a gene: 2. Germline V gene lookup returns CDR1 MNHEY and CDR2 SVGAGI. The CDR3, as DNA: TGTGCCAGCAGTTACGGCAGGGGGAATTCACCCCTCCACTTT. This translates into CASSYGRGNSPLHF.

The chain couples TRBV15 to TRBJ2-7, with D perhaps matching TRBD1 (6 bases). V was cut by 8 bases and J by 4 bases, with 18 bases left in between. The germline V gene has CDR1 LNHNV and CDR2 YYDKDF (reference sequence). The CDR3 is made up of 14 amino acids. CDR3 protein: CATSSFLTGYEQYF. The CDR3 region has the DNA TGTGCCACCTCTTCATTCTTAACAGGGTACGAGCAGTACTTC.

V is TRBV11-3 and J is TRBJ2-3, with 8 bases fitting TRBD1. The CDR3 contains 15 residues. V lost 1 base and J lost 4; bases outside the gene matches: 4. Looked up from germline, CDR1 is SGHNT and CDR2 is YENEEA. The CDR3 DNA follows: TGTGCCAGCAGCTTAGGGACAGGGAAGGCAGATACGCAGTATTTT. This sequence encodes CASSLGTGKADTQYF. The complete variable domain, with remaining parts taken from reference TRBV11-3 and TRBJ2-3, reads EAGVVQSPRYKIIEKKQPVAFWCNPISGHNTLYWYLQNLGQGPELLIRYENEEAVDDSQLPKDRFSAERLKGVDSTLKIQPAELGDSAVYLCASSLGTGKADTQYFGPGTRLTVL.

The rearrangement uses TRBV7-2 and TRBJ2-7; TRBD1 matches 8 bases. CDR3 size: 15 residues. Unmatched junction bases numbered 8, after V lost 5 bases and J lost 2 bases. Germline values: CDR1 SGHTA, CDR2 FQGNSA. This CDR3 is CASSAQWGQAYEQYF. CDR3 DNA: TGTGCCAGCAGCGCTCAGTGGGGACAGGCCTACGAGCAGTACTTC.

This chain connects TRBV2 to TRBJ1-5, with a tentative D call TRBD1 (5 bases). V was shortened by 2 bases and J by 4 bases, with 6 bases between the two germline ends. The length of the CDR3 is 13 residues. The germline gives CDR1 SNHLY, CDR2 FYNNEI. The CDR3 DNA is TGTGCCAGCAGTGAAAACAGGAATCAGCCCCAGCATTTT. Amino acids: CASSENRNQPQHF.

The chain carries TRBV7-2 and TRBJ2-7, with D possibly TRBD1 on 5 matching bases. The CDR3 is made up of 12 amino acids. The germline V and J ends were trimmed by 6 bases and 1 base, with 7 bases remaining between them. CDR1 SGHTA and CDR2 FQGNSA come from the germline V gene. The CDR3 here is CASRTGSYEQYF. DNA of the CDR3: TGTGCCAGCAGAACAGGTTCCTACGAGCAGTACTTC.

This clone was seen a single time. The J gene is TRBJ1-1, the V gene TRBV2, with 9 bases fitting TRBD1. CDR1 and CDR2 (germline): SNHLY, FYNNEI. V dropped 11 bases and J dropped 1; count of bases not matched to a gene: 5. The CDR3 has 13 amino acids. CDR3 coding DNA: TGTGCCTGCACGGGACAGGGGAACACTGAAGCTTTCTTT. It is translated as CACTGQGNTEAFF. Based on the CDR3 plus reference TRBV2 and TRBJ1-1, the full variable domain is EPEVTQTPSHQVTQMGQEVILRCVPISNHLYFYWYRQILGQKVEFLVSFYNNEISEKSEIFDDQFSVERPDGSNFTLKIRSTKLEDSAMYFCACTGQGNTEAFFGQGTRLTVV.

This clone was recorded a few times. The J gene is TRBJ2-3, the V gene TRBV19, with TRBD1 matching 7 bases. CDR1 and CDR2 (germline): LNHDA, SQIVND (reference sequence). CDR3 size: 13 residues. The V and J ends lost 4 bases and 5 bases, in that order; junction bases with no gene match: 3. The DNA of the CDR3 is TGTGCCAGTAGTACCGCAGGGGGAGATACGCAGTATTTT. It translates to CASSTAGGDTQYF.

The V and J genes are TRBV19 and TRBJ1-2; maybe TRBD1 (6 bases). The CDR3 runs 17 residues. V shed 6 bases and J shed 5 bases, with 25 bases lying between them. Germline CDR1 and CDR2: LNHDA and SQIVND (reference sequence). The CDR3 spells CASRGSKTGLGRYGYTF. The CDR3 DNA is TGTGCCAGTAGGGGATCCAAAACAGGGCTAGGCCGTTATGGCTACACCTTC.

DNA for the CDR3: TGTGCCAGTAGAACTCAAGAGACCCAGTACTTC. It yields the protein CASRTQETQYF. The rearrangement links TRBV19 to TRBJ2-5; no firm D call. This CDR3 comprises 11 residues. The germline V gene encodes CDR1 LNHDA and CDR2 SQIVND (reference sequence). The ends were cut back, 6 bases at V and 2 bases at J, with 4 bases in the middle. Full variable domain (rest looked up from reference TRBV19 and TRBJ2-5): DGGITQSPKYLFRKEGQNVTLSCEQNLNHDAMYWYRQDPGQGLRLIYYSQIVNDFQKGDIAEGYSVSREKKESFPLTVTSAQKNPTAFYLCASRTQETQYFGPGTRLLVL.

This clone was seen a handful of times. The chain employs TRBV6-5 and TRBJ2-5; 10 nucleotides line up with TRBD2. The germline V gene encodes CDR1 MNHEY and CDR2 SVGAGI. The CDR3 is 15 amino acids. V was pared by 5 bases and J by 2 bases, with 5 bases of the junction left unmatched. In DNA, the CDR3 is TGTGCCAGCAGTACTTATAGCGGGGGGCAAGAGACCCAGTACTTC. Amino acids: CASSTYSGGQETQYF.

The chain joins TRBV3-1 (or the pseudogene TRBV3-2) to TRBJ2-3; D is perhaps TRBD2 (5 bases). Trimming left V 3 bases short and J 0 bases short, with 16 bases between. There are 17 residues in the CDR3. Germline V lookup: CDR1 LGHDT, CDR2 YNNKEL (reference sequence). This CDR3 reads CASSHRGGRRSTDTQYF. For the CDR3, the DNA is TGTGCCAGCAGCCACCGAGGAGGCAGGAGAAGCACAGATACGCAGTATTTT.

V is TRBV3-1 (or the pseudogene TRBV3-2) and J is TRBJ1-2, with D tentatively TRBD1 (5 bases). Trimming removed 4 bases from V and 7 bases from J, with 19 bases in between. Germline loops: CDR1 LGHDT, CDR2 YNNKEL (reference sequence). This CDR3 spans 15 amino acids. CDR3 amino acids: CASSPLSGSLRGYTF. CDR3 nucleotides: TGTGCCAGCAGCCCGCTTTCAGGGTCCTTGCGTGGCTACACCTTC.

V usage is TRBV20-1 and J usage is TRBJ2-5; perhaps TRBD2 as D (5 bases). V was trimmed by 3 bases and J by 3 bases, leaving 11 bases between them. Germline V gene data show CDR1 as DFQATT and CDR2 as SNEGSKA (reference sequence). This CDR3 has 13 residues. CDR3 coding DNA: TGCAGTGCTAGTCACGGGAATGAAGAGACCCAGTACTTC. Translation gives CSASHGNEETQYF.